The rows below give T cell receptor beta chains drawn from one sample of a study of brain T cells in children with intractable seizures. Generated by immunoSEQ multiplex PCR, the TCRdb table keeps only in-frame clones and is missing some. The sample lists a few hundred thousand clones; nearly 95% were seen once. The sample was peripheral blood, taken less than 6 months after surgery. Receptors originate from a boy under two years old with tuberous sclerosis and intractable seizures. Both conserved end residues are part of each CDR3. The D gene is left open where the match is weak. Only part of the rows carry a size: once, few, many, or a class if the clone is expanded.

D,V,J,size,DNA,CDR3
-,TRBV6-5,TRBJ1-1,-,TGTGCCAGCAACCTGAACACTGAAGCTTTCTTT,CASNLNTEAFF
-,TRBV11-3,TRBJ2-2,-,TGTGCCAGCAGGGACCGCTTGGCCGGAGAGCTGTTTTTT,CASRDRLAGELFF
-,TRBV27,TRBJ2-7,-,TGTGCCAGCAGCCCCGCCCCCAGGGAGGCTTACGAGCAGTACTTC,CASSPAPREAYEQYF
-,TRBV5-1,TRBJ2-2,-,TGCGCCAGCAGCTTGGCTACCGGGGAGCTGTTTTTT,CASSLATGELFF
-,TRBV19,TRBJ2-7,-,TGTGCCAGTAGCCAAACAGGGAACTCCTACGAGCAGTACTTC,CASSQTGNSYEQYF
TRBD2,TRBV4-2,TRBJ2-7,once,TGTGCCAGCAGCCAATACATTGGAAGCGGGGGAGTTTCCTACGAGCAGTACTTC,CASSQYIGSGGVSYEQYF
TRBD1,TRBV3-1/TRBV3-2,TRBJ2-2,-,TGTGCCAGCAGCCATCCGACAGGGAGCACCGGGGAGCTGTTTTTT,CASSHPTGSTGELFF
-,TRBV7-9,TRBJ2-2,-,TGTGCCAGCAGCTTCTATCTTTCGGAGAACACCGGGGAGCTGTTTTTT,CASSFYLSENTGELFF
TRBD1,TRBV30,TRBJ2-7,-,TGTGCCTGGAGTGCGAGGGGACAGGGCTTCTCCTACGAGCAGTACTTC,CAWSARGQGFSYEQYF
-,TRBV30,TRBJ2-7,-,TGTGCCGCCGGTGGGGCGGCCGAGCAGTACTTC,CAAGGAAEQYF
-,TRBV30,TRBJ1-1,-,TGTGCCACACACAGGGCAACGAACACTGAAGCTTTCTTT,CATHRATNTEAFF
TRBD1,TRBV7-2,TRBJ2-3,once,TGTGCCAGCAGCTCCCGACAGGGTCTAGGCACAGATACGCAGTATTTT,CASSSRQGLGTDTQYF
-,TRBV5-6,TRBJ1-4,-,TGTGCCAGCAGCTGGGGAAATGAAAAACTGTTTTTT,CASSWGNEKLFF
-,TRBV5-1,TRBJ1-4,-,TGCGCCAGCAGCCGAACGGCGGGGGCTCCTAATGAAAAACTGTTTTTT,CASSRTAGAPNEKLFF
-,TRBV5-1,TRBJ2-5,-,TGCGCCAGCAGCCCGGGGCTAGCCCGGGAGACCCAGTACTTC,CASSPGLARETQYF
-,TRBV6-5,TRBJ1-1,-,TGTGCCAGCAGTTACTCGAGTATTTTCCGCACTGAAGCTTTCTTT,CASSYSSIFRTEAFF
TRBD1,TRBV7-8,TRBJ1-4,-,TGTGCCAGCAGCCAGGGACAGGGAAGAGAAGGTGAAAAACTGTTTTTT,CASSQGQGREGEKLFF
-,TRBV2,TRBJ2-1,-,TGTGCCACCGATTGGACGGACTACAATGAGCAGTTCTTC,CATDWTDYNEQFF
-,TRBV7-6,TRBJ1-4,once,TGTGCCAGCAGCTTATCGGGGGGAGCAACTAATGAAAAACTGTTTTTT,CASSLSGGATNEKLFF
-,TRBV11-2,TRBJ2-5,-,TGTGCCAGCAGCTTATGGCCCGGACTACTGGGGGAGACCCAGTACTTC,CASSLWPGLLGETQYF
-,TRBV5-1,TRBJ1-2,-,TGCGCCAGCAGCTTAGCCCCCGGATCATCGGGCTACACCTTC,CASSLAPGSSGYTF
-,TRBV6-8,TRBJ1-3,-,TGTGCCAGCAGACCCCCGACGGAAAGATCTGGAAACACCATATATTTT,CASRPPTERSGNTIYF
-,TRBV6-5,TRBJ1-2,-,TGTGCCAGCCCTGCCGGCTCGGTGGGCTACACCTTC,CASPAGSVGYTF
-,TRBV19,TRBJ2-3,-,TGTGCCAGTAGAATAACCGGGACTTTAACAGATACGCAGTATTTT,CASRITGTLTDTQYF
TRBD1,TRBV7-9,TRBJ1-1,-,TGTGCCAGCAGCTTAGGGGGACAGGGCCTCACTGAAGCTTTCTTT,CASSLGGQGLTEAFF
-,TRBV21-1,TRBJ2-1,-,TGTGCCAGCAGCAAAGAGGCTACTAGCGGGCACAATGAGCAGTTCTTC,CASSKEATSGHNEQFF
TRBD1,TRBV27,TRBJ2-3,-,TGTGCCAGCAGAAGACAGGGTAGCACAGATACGCAGTATTTT,CASRRQGSTDTQYF
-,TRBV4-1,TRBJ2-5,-,TGCGCCAGCAGCCCCCTATGGGGGCCTCGGGGGGAGACCCAGTACTTC,CASSPLWGPRGETQYF
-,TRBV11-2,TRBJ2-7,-,TGTGCCAGCAGCTTAGAAAGGGGCGAGCAGTACTTC,CASSLERGEQYF
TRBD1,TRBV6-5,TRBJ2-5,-,TGTGCCAGCATCAAGGACAGGGGAGTGGGAGAGACCCAGTACTTC,CASIKDRGVGETQYF
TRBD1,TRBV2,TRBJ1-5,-,TGTGCCAGCAATGGTCAGGGGGCGGAACAAGATATGCAGCCCCAGCATTTT,CASNGQGAEQDMQPQHF
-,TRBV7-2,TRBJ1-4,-,TGTGCCAGCAGCCCGGACATGGATCCTGAAAAACTGTTTTTT,CASSPDMDPEKLFF
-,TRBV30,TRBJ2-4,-,TGTGCCTGGAGTGTACCCTGGGCGGGAAACATTCAGTACTTC,CAWSVPWAGNIQYF
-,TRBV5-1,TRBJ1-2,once,TGCGCCAGCTCCTTTGGGAGGGGCGGCGGCTACACCTTC,CASSFGRGGGYTF
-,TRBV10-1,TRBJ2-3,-,TGCGCCAGCAGTGAGTCGACGGACCTTTTTGATACGCAGTATTTT,CASSESTDLFDTQYF
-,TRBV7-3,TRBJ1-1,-,TGTGCCAGCAGCTTGGGACCGGTGAACACTGAAGCTTTCTTT,CASSLGPVNTEAFF
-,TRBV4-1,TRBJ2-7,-,TGCGCCAGCAGCCAAGAATGGCACCACCCCTCCTACGAGCAGTACTTC,CASSQEWHHPSYEQYF
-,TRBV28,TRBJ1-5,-,TGTGCCAGCAGTTTAATTATGGGTAAATCATATAGCAATCAGCCCCAGCATTTT,CASSLIMGKSYSNQPQHF
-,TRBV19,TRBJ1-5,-,TGTGCCAGTAGTATAGGGCCTAGCAATCAGCCCCAGCATTTT,CASSIGPSNQPQHF
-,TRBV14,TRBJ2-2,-,TGTGCCAGCAGCCAAGGGACTTGGGGCGGGGAGCTGTTTTTT,CASSQGTWGGELFF
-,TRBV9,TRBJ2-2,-,TGTGCCAGCAGCGTAGGCCCTAACACCGGGGAGCTGTTTTTT,CASSVGPNTGELFF
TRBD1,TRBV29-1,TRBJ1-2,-,TGCAGCGTTGAGGATTGGACAGGGTCTGGCTACACCTTC,CSVEDWTGSGYTF
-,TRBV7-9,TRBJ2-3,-,TGTGCCAGCTATGACCCTTCCACAGATACGCAGTATTTT,CASYDPSTDTQYF
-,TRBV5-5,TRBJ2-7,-,TGTGCCAGCAGCTTGGGGGACTACGAGCAGTACTTC,CASSLGDYEQYF
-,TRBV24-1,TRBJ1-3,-,TGTGCCACCAGTGACCCCTTCTCTGGAAACACCATATATTTT,CATSDPFSGNTIYF
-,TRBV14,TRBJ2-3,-,TGTGCCAGCAGCCACCAAACCAAGACGGGACGTAGCACAGATACGCAGTATTTT,CASSHQTKTGRSTDTQYF
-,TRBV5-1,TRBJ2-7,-,TGCGCCAGCAGCCCCCGACAGGTCCCCTACGAGCAGTACTTC,CASSPRQVPYEQYF
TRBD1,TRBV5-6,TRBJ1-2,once,TGTGCCAGCAGAGTAGGACAGGTGAAACATGGCTACACCTTC,CASRVGQVKHGYTF
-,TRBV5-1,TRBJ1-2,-,TGCGCCAGCAGCTTGGGGGAAGGGGATGGCTACACCTTC,CASSLGEGDGYTF
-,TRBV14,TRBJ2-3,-,TGTGCCAGCAGCCAAGATTGGGGGTTTTGGGCGGATACGCAGTATTTT,CASSQDWGFWADTQYF
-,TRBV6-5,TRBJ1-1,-,TGTGCCAGCAGCCCCACGGGGACTGAAGCTTTCTTT,CASSPTGTEAFF
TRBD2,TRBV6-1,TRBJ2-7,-,TGTGCCAGCAGAGAAGCGGGGAGCTCCTACGAGCAGTACTTC,CASREAGSSYEQYF
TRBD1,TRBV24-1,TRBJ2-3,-,TGTGCCACCAGTGATGACACAGGGGCAGATACGCAGTATTTT,CATSDDTGADTQYF
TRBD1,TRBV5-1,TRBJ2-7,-,TGCGCCAGCAGCGCCGGGTTCAGGGGGCTACACGAGCAGTACTTC,CASSAGFRGLHEQYF
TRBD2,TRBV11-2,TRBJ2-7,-,TGTGCCAGCAGCTTATTCCTGAGGGTAGCGGGAGTATTCTACGAGCAGTACTTC,CASSLFLRVAGVFYEQYF
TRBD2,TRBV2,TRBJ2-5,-,TGTGCCAGCCATACCGGGGGGGTGGAGACCCAGTACTTC,CASHTGGVETQYF
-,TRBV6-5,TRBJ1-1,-,TGTGCCAGCACCCCCAGTTCCTCGGGGGAGGGTGAAGCTTTCTTT,CASTPSSSGEGEAFF
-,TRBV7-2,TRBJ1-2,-,TGTGCCAGCAGCTTAGCAGGGGAAAACTATGGCTACACCTTC,CASSLAGENYGYTF